The 11 T cell receptor beta chains listed next were all sequenced from one sample in a study of blood T cell repertoires in COVID-19. Only in-frame clones appear in the TCRdb table, and some are missing; sequencing was by immunoSEQ multiplex PCR. The sample has over 60,000 clones; about 88% are singletons. The material sequenced was peripheral blood. The receptors were gathered from a woman aged 80 or older with active or convalescent COVID-19.

This clone has a single count. This chain connects TRBV29-1 to TRBJ2-7; a possible D gene is TRBD2 (5 bases). CDR3 length: 14 amino acids. The V and J ends lost 4 bases and 1 base respectively, with 14 bases between them. Per germline, CDR1 SQVTM and CDR2 ANQGSEA. CDR3 loop: CSVVEGNGSYEQYF. The DNA for the CDR3 is TGCAGCGTTGTCGAGGGTAACGGGTCCTACGAGCAGTACTTC.

The chain links TRBV7-2 to TRBJ2-5; 7 bases match TRBD1. The germline gives CDR1 SGHTA, CDR2 FQGNSA. The V gene end was trimmed by 2 bases and the J gene end by 1 base; junction bases not matched to a gene: 4. The CDR3 spans 15 residues. The DNA for the CDR3 is TGTGCCAGCAGCTTAAGACAGGGAATCCAAGAGACCCAGTACTTC. This translates into CASSLRQGIQETQYF.

The V call is TRBV27, the J call TRBJ1-2; TRBD1 agrees at 9 bases. CDR1 and CDR2 from the germline V gene are MNHEY and SMNVEV (reference sequence). The CDR3 sequence is 15 residues long. The V segment lost 5 bases and the J segment 5 bases; nucleotides outside the gene matches: 9. CDR3 in amino acids: CASSAHRGLGYGYTF. The CDR3 DNA is TGTGCCAGCAGTGCCCACAGGGGGCTAGGATATGGCTACACCTTC.

The gene calls are TRBV13 and TRBJ1-6, with 7 bases aligning to TRBD1. The V segment lost 5 bases and the J segment 13 bases; nucleotides outside the gene matches: 11. The CDR3 runs to 14 residues. The V gene's germline CDR1 is PRHDT and CDR2 FYEKMQ (reference sequence). The CDR3 region is CASSMGQPQSPLHF. CDR3 sequence (DNA): TGTGCCAGCAGCATGGGACAGCCTCAGTCTCCCCTCCACTTT.

This clone was observed a single time. The chain has TRBV27 and TRBJ1-2, with D maybe TRBD1 (6 bases). CDR3 length: 12 amino acids. Germline CDR1 and CDR2: MNHEY and SMNVEV (reference sequence). Trimming removed 3 bases at V and 6 bases at J, with 8 bases between. The CDR3 region has the DNA TGTGCCAGCAGTTTGACAGGAAATGGCTACACCTTC. Encoded protein: CASSLTGNGYTF.

The CDR3 loop reads CARHQGGGNQPQHF. CDR3 bases: TGTGCCAGACACCAGGGGGGAGGCAATCAGCCCCAGCATTTT. The chain uses TRBV7-7 and TRBJ1-5, with TRBD1 identical over 7 bases. CDR1 and CDR2 from the germline V gene are SSHAT and FNYEAQ (reference sequence). CDR3 length: 14 residues. Germline trimming cut 9 bases from V and 2 bases from J; bases unmatched to any gene: 7. The complete variable domain, with remaining parts taken from reference TRBV7-7 and TRBJ1-5, reads GAGVSQSPRYKVTKRGQDVTLRCDPISSHATLYWYQQALGQGPEFLTYFNYEAQPDKSGLPSDRFSAERPEGSISTLTIQRTEQRDSAMYRCARHQGGGNQPQHFGDGTRLSIL.

The chain links TRBV12-3 or TRBV12-4 to TRBJ2-2; D is possibly TRBD1 (5 bases). V lost 7 bases and J 3 bases, leaving 6 bases between the germline ends. The CDR3 has 12 residues. The CDR3, as DNA: TGTGCCAGCAAGGGGTACACCGGGGAGCTGTTTTTT. This encodes CASKGYTGELFF.

This clone was counted a few times. This sequence joins TRBV5-4 and TRBJ2-1; 9 bases are shared with TRBD2. Germline values: CDR1 SGHNT, CDR2 YYREEE (reference sequence). With 4 bases clipped from V and 6 bases from J, the junction kept 11 bases outside the gene matches. This CDR3 has 16 amino acids. The CDR3 region is CASSPGFGGGVNEQFF. Here the CDR3 DNA reads TGTGCCAGCAGCCCCGGTTTCGGCGGGGGGGTCAATGAGCAGTTCTTC.

This CDR3 reads CAWSVPQANYEQYF. CDR3 coding DNA: TGTGCCTGGAGTGTACCACAGGCGAACTACGAGCAGTACTTC. The V and J genes are TRBV30 and TRBJ2-7; possibly TRBD1 for D (5 bases). The CDR3 length is 14 residues. Germline V CDR1 and CDR2: GTSNPN, SVGIG (reference sequence). Trimming took off 0 bases at V and 3 bases at J, with 12 bases between the two ends.

The V and J genes are TRBV25-1 and TRBJ2-5; possibly TRBD2 for D (5 bases). V was pared by 5 bases and J by 5 bases, with 21 bases between. The CDR3 is made up of 16 amino acids. CDR1 is MGHDK and CDR2 is SYGVNS in the germline V gene. For the CDR3, the DNA is TGTGCCAGCAGTCCCATAAAGACGGGGAGTTGGGAGACCCAGTACTTC. The encoded protein is CASSPIKTGSWETQYF.

This chain links TRBV5-1 with TRBJ1-1; D gene uncertain. This CDR3 has 13 amino acids. V was trimmed by 3 bases and J by 4 bases, leaving 10 bases between them. CDR1 is SGHRS and CDR2 is YFSETQ in the germline V gene. CDR3 nucleotide sequence: TGCGCCAGCAGCTCCTCAGGAGGCACTGAAGCTTTCTTT. Amino acids: CASSSSGGTEAFF.